A selection of T cell receptor beta chains follows, all from one sample in a study of identical twins. TCRdb re-called the 5' RACE reads with MiXCR, one entry per CDR3 protein. The table records fewer than 500,000 distinct CDR3 sequences, approximately 24% of them present only once. The same sample was also studied in work on T cells expressing NK-cell markers.

The sample was CD4+ T cells sorted from blood. Receptor source: a young woman in good health. Each CDR3 is given with its conserved first and last residue. Each record gives: V gene, D gene, clone size, J gene, CDR3 protein, CDR3 DNA. D genes are given only for firm matches. Part of the rows lack a size; the others show once, few, many or a class for expanded clones.

TRBV29-1,TRBD1,few,TRBJ2-5,CSVEEPGQGKETQYF,TGCAGCGTCGAAGAACCGGGACAGGGCAAAGAGACCCAGTACTTC
TRBV29-1,-,-,TRBJ2-1,CSVYGPGNNEQFF,TGCAGCGTTTACGGACCAGGAAACAATGAGCAGTTCTTC
TRBV5-5,-,-,TRBJ1-5,CASSISGYFSNQPQHF,TGTGCCAGCAGCATATCGGGATATTTTAGCAATCAGCCCCAGCATTTT
TRBV12-3/TRBV12-4,-,-,TRBJ1-2,CASSLTVWGPVDGYTF,TGTGCCAGCAGTTTAACGGTATGGGGGCCCGTGGATGGCTACACCTTC
TRBV4-3,TRBD2,-,TRBJ2-3,CASSPLGAGAADTQYF,TGCGCCAGCAGCCCCCTGGGAGCGGGAGCTGCAGATACGCAGTATTTT
TRBV6-1,-,-,TRBJ2-2,CASSPTVGRATGELFF,TGTGCCAGCAGTCCGACGGTTGGCAGGGCCACCGGGGAGCTGTTTTTT
TRBV3-1,-,-,TRBJ2-1,CASSPYIPGEQFF,TGTGCCAGCAGCCCATATATTCCGGGGGAGCAGTTCTTC
TRBV5-1,TRBD1,-,TRBJ2-7,CASSFWQGAREQYF,TGCGCCAGCAGCTTCTGGCAGGGGGCGAGGGAGCAGTACTTC
TRBV4-1,-,-,TRBJ2-1,CASSRVITGNSYNEQFF,TGCGCCAGCAGCCGAGTCATAACAGGCAACTCCTACAATGAGCAGTTCTTC
TRBV21-1,-,-,TRBJ2-3,CASSPTSGGPTDTQYF,TGTGCCAGCAGCCCGACTAGCGGGGGGCCCACAGATACGCAGTATTTT
TRBV5-1,-,few,TRBJ2-1,CASSSRTGEVEQFF,TGCGCCAGCAGTTCCCGGACTGGGGAGGTTGAGCAGTTCTTC
TRBV5-1,-,-,TRBJ2-3,CASSLGRGSGADTQYF,TGCGCCAGCAGCTTGGGCAGGGGTTCGGGCGCAGATACGCAGTATTTT
TRBV12-3/TRBV12-4,TRBD2,-,TRBJ2-2,CASSLGEGGELFF,TGTGCCAGCAGTTTGGGGGAGGGCGGGGAGCTGTTTTTT
TRBV12-3/TRBV12-4,TRBD2,many,TRBJ2-3,CASSPTSDSTDTQYF,TGTGCCAGCAGCCCAACTAGCGATAGCACAGATACGCAGTATTTT
TRBV10-1,-,-,TRBJ2-3,CASSESGGGTDTQYF,TGCGCCAGCAGTGAGTCGGGAGGGGGTACAGATACGCAGTATTTT
TRBV28,TRBD2,-,TRBJ2-3,CAADKRERPTDTQYF,TGTGCCGCCGACAAGCGGGAGCGACCCACAGATACGCAGTATTTT
TRBV10-3,TRBD2,-,TRBJ2-1,CAINHGTSLNEQFF,TGTGCCATCAACCACGGGACTAGCCTTAATGAGCAGTTCTTC
TRBV20-1,TRBD1,few,TRBJ1-2,CSAGGTEGYTF,TGCAGTGCTGGAGGGACAGAAGGCTACACCTTC
TRBV3-1,-,-,TRBJ2-2,CASSQVYRELFF,TGTGCCAGCAGCCAAGTATACCGGGAGCTGTTTTTT
TRBV12-3/TRBV12-4,-,few,TRBJ1-6,CASSLEYSPLHF,TGTGCCAGCAGTTTAGAGTATTCACCCCTCCACTTT
TRBV6-1,-,few,TRBJ1-5,CASSLRTGNQPQHF,TGTGCCAGCAGCCTACGGACGGGCAATCAGCCCCAGCATTTT
TRBV29-1,-,-,TRBJ2-7,CSVGLAYEQYF,TGCAGCGTTGGATTGGCCTACGAGCAGTACTTC
TRBV11-2,TRBD2,-,TRBJ2-1,CASSPRTSGADTYNEQFF,TGTGCCAGCAGCCCGCGGACTAGCGGGGCGGACACCTACAATGAGCAGTTCTTC
TRBV9,-,few,TRBJ2-4,CASSVGPGQTRAKNIQYF,TGTGCCAGCAGCGTAGGCCCGGGACAGACTAGGGCCAAAAACATTCAGTACTTC
TRBV12-3/TRBV12-4,TRBD1,few,TRBJ2-7,CATSGGLNYEQYF,TGTGCCACCTCAGGGGGCCTAAACTACGAGCAGTACTTC
TRBV10-3,-,-,TRBJ1-2,CAIGFADGYTF,TGTGCCATCGGTTTCGCGGATGGCTACACCTTC
TRBV27,-,-,TRBJ1-3,CASSLREGNTIYF,TGTGCCAGCAGTTTAAGGGAGGGAAACACCATATATTTT
TRBV6-1,-,few,TRBJ2-3,CASSEMDTQYF,TGTGCCAGCAGTGAAATGGATACGCAGTATTTT
TRBV10-3,TRBD2,-,TRBJ2-3,CAIRGGTPRTDTQYF,TGTGCCATCAGGGGGGGGACCCCGCGGACAGATACGCAGTATTTT
TRBV10-3,TRBD2,-,TRBJ2-5,CAISGGGEETQYF,TGTGCCATCAGTGGGGGAGGGGAAGAGACCCAGTACTTC
TRBV7-2,-,few,TRBJ2-7,CASSWNKGEQYF,TGTGCCAGCAGCTGGAACAAAGGCGAGCAGTACTTC
TRBV5-1,-,-,TRBJ2-7,CASSLARDSYSYEQYF,TGCGCCAGCAGCTTGGCCCGCGACTCCTACTCCTACGAGCAGTACTTC
TRBV5-1,TRBD2,few,TRBJ2-1,CASKRGGLNEQFF,TGCGCCAGCAAGCGGGGGGGCCTAAATGAGCAGTTCTTC
TRBV12-3/TRBV12-4,TRBD1,-,TRBJ1-1,CASAYRGKDEAFF,TGTGCCAGCGCGTACAGGGGGAAGGATGAAGCTTTCTTT
TRBV25-1,TRBD2,-,TRBJ2-2,CASSIPWTSGGAGELFF,TGTGCCAGCAGTATACCCTGGACTAGCGGGGGGGCCGGGGAGCTGTTTTTT
TRBV19,-,-,TRBJ1-2,CASTLDEGGYTF,TGTGCCAGTACCCTAGATGAAGGCGGCTACACCTTC
TRBV20-1,TRBD2,-,TRBJ2-2,CSATPAGGANTGELFF,TGCAGTGCTACTCCCGCGGGAGGCGCGAACACCGGGGAGCTGTTTTTT
TRBV5-1,TRBD1,-,TRBJ1-1,CASSLNRDRPNLGAFF,TGCGCCAGCAGCTTGAACAGGGACAGGCCAAATCTCGGAGCTTTCTTT
TRBV20-1,-,-,TRBJ2-5,CSARDRSVNLETQYF,TGCAGTGCTAGAGATCGCTCGGTCAACCTAGAGACCCAGTACTTC
TRBV29-1,-,-,TRBJ1-2,CSVEKAGAFLGGYTF,TGCAGCGTTGAGAAAGCAGGGGCATTCCTGGGAGGCTACACCTTC
TRBV12-3/TRBV12-4,TRBD1,many,TRBJ1-6,CASRRTGGNSPLHF,TGTGCCAGCAGACGGACAGGGGGCAATTCACCCCTCCACTTT
TRBV20-1,-,-,TRBJ1-2,CSAATRVRGYTF,TGCAGTGCTGCGACACGGGTCCGGGGCTACACCTTC
TRBV7-2,-,few,TRBJ1-6,CASSLETASSPLHF,TGTGCCAGCAGCTTAGAGACGGCCAGTTCACCCCTCCACTTT
TRBV25-1,-,-,TRBJ2-1,CASSGYGTEYNEQFF,TGTGCCAGCAGTGGGTACGGGACGGAATACAATGAGCAGTTCTTC
TRBV12-3/TRBV12-4,-,-,TRBJ2-3,CASSLIWGEGSTQYF,TGTGCCAGCAGTTTAATATGGGGAGAGGGGAGTACGCAGTATTTT
TRBV3-1,TRBD2,few,TRBJ2-1,CASSQEPNGRIEQFF,TGTGCCAGCAGCCAAGAGCCTAACGGGAGGATTGAGCAGTTCTTC
TRBV5-1,-,-,TRBJ2-3,CASGLELWGDTQYF,TGCGCCAGCGGACTGGAACTTTGGGGGGATACGCAGTATTTT
TRBV20-1,TRBD2,few,TRBJ2-3,CSASSRRREVADTQYF,TGCAGTGCTAGTTCCCGGAGGCGGGAGGTAGCAGATACGCAGTATTTT
TRBV12-3/TRBV12-4,-,many,TRBJ2-7,CASSRTYEQYF,TGTGCCAGCAGTCGAACCTACGAGCAGTACTTC
TRBV12-5,TRBD2,few,TRBJ2-7,CASGGLAVNEQYF,TGTGCTAGTGGTGGACTAGCGGTAAACGAGCAGTACTTC
TRBV3-1,-,few,TRBJ1-1,CASPSTEAFF,TGTGCCAGCCCCTCAACTGAAGCTTTCTTT
TRBV7-3,-,-,TRBJ1-6,CASSPRGNSPLHF,TGTGCCAGCAGCCCCCGGGGGAATTCACCCCTCCACTTT
TRBV3-1,-,few,TRBJ2-4,CASSQGQRPRNIQYF,TGTGCCAGCAGCCAGGGACAACGTCCAAGAAACATTCAGTACTTC
TRBV6-1,-,few,TRBJ1-5,CASRGARNQPQHF,TGTGCCAGCAGGGGGGCCCGCAATCAGCCCCAGCATTTT
TRBV14,TRBD2,-,TRBJ2-1,CASSLTTSGSSIGEQFF,TGTGCCAGCAGCCTAACAACTAGCGGGAGCAGCATTGGTGAGCAGTTCTTC